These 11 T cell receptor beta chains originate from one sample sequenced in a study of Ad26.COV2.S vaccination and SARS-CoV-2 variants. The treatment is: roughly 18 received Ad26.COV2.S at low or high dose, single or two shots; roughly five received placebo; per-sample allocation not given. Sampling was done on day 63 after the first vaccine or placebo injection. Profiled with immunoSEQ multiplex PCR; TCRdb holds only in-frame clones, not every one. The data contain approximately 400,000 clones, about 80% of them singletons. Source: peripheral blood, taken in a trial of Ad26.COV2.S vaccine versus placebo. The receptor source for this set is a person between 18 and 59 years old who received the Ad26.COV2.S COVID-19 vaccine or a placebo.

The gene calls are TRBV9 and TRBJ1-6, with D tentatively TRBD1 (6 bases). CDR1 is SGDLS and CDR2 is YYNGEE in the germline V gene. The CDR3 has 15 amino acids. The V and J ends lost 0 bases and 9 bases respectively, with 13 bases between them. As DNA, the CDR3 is TGTGCCAGCAGCGTAGATCAGGGGCCCTTTTCACCCCTCCACTTT. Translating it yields CASSVDQGPFSPLHF. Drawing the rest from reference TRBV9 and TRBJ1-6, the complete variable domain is DSGVTQTPKHLITATGQRVTLRCSPRSGDLSVYWYQQSLDQGLQFLIQYYNGEERAKGNILERFSAQQFPDLHSELNLSSLELGDSALYFCASSVDQGPFSPLHFGNGTRLTVT.

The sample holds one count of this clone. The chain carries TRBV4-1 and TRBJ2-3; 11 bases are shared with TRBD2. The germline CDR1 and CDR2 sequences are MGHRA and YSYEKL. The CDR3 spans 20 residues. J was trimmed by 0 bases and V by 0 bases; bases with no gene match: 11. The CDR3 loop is CASSQDSTSGSGGSTDTQYF. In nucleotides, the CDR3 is TGCGCCAGCAGCCAAGATTCAACTAGCGGGAGTGGGGGTAGCACAGATACGCAGTATTTT.

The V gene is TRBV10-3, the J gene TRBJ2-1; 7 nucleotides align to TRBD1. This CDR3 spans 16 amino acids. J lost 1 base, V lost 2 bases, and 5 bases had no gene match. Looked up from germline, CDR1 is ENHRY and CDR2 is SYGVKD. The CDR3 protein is CAISEAGGRSYNEQFF. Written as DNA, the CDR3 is TGTGCCATCAGTGAGGCAGGGGGTCGATCCTACAATGAGCAGTTCTTC.

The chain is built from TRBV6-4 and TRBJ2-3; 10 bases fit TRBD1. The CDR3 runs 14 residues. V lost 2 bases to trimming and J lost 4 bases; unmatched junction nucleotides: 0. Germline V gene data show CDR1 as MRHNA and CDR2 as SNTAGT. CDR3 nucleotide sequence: TGTGCCAGCAGTGACGGGACAGGGGCAGATACGCAGTATTTT. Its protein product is CASSDGTGADTQYF.

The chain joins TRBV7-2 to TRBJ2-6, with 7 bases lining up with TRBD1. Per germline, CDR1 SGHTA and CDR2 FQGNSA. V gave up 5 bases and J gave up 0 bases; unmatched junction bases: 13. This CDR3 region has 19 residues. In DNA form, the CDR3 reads TGTGCCAGCAGCCACAAGGACAGGAGACAAGCCTCTGGGGCCAACGTCCTGACTTTC. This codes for CASSHKDRRQASGANVLTF.

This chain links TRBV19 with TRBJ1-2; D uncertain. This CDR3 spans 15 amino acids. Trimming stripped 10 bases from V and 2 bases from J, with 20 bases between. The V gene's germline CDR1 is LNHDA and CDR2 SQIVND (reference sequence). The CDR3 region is CATGPSRRVNYGYTF. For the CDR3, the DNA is TGTGCCACCGGCCCCTCCAGGCGTGTGAACTATGGCTACACCTTC.

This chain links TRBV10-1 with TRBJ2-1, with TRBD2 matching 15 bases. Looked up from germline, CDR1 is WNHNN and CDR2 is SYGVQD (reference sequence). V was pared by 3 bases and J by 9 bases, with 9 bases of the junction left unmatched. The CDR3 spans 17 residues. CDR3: CASSDPRTSGRAGEQFF. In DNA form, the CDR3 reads TGCGCCAGCAGTGACCCAAGGACTAGCGGGAGGGCCGGTGAGCAGTTCTTC.

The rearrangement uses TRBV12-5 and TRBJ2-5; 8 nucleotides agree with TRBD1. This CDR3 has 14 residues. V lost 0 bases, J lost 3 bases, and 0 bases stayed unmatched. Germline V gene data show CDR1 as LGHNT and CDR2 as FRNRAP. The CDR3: CASGLVTGEETQYF. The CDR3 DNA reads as TGTGCTAGTGGTTTGGTGACAGGGGAAGAGACCCAGTACTTC.

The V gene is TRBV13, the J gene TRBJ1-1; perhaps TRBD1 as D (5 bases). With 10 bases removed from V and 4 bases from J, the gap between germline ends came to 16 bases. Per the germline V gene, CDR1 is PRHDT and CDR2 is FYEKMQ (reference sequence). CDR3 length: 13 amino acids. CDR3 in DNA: TGTGCCACTGGGGGGGGAGATGGCACTGAAGCTTTCTTT. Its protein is CATGGGDGTEAFF.

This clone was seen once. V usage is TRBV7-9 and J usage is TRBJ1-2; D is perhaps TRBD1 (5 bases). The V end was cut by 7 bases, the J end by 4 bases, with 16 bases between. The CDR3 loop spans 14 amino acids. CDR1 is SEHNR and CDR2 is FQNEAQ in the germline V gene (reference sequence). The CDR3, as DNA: TGTGCCAGCACACGGGGGACCCAGTTCTATGGCTACACCTTC. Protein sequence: CASTRGTQFYGYTF.

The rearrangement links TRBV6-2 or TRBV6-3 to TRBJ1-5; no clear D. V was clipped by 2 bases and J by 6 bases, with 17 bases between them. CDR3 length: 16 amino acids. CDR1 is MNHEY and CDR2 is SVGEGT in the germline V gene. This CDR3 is CASSYRRTAWGQPQHF. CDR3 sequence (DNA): TGTGCCAGCAGTTACCGACGGACGGCATGGGGTCAGCCCCAGCATTTT.